The clone carrying this T cell receptor (beta chain) was found a few times. The antigen is not known. This CDR3 comprises 16 residues. From germline, CDR1 is KGHSH and CDR2 LQKENI. Trimming at V came to 3 bases and at J to 7 bases, leaving 12 bases not matched to a gene. Sequencing was performed with immunoSEQ multiplex PCR; in TCRdb, only in-frame clones are kept and a portion is missing. Seen here are 150,000 or so clones, about 91% observed once, and the top ten hold 3.8%. The data were obtained in a study of T cell responses to AZD1222 COVID-19 vaccine. Points from the study as a whole: Females made up more of the donors, who were largely white British, and clonal diversity may have come out too low. None of the repertoires were sampled until the peak T cell response had passed. With two AZD1222 doses given, Spike-specific TCR breadth and depth both rose. Regions 160-218 and 743-854 held dominance among vaccine-associated CD4 TCRs, which spanned spike.

The V call is TRBV18, the J call TRBJ2-7, with TRBD2 identical over 10 bases. The sample in question was peripheral blood, obtained 28 days after the second AZD1222 dose. The receptor comes from an adult who received the AZD1222 COVID-19 vaccine. This CDR3 is CASSPHPLAGPEEQYF. CDR3 DNA: TGTGCCAGCTCACCTCACCCACTAGCGGGACCTGAGGAGCAGTACTTC.